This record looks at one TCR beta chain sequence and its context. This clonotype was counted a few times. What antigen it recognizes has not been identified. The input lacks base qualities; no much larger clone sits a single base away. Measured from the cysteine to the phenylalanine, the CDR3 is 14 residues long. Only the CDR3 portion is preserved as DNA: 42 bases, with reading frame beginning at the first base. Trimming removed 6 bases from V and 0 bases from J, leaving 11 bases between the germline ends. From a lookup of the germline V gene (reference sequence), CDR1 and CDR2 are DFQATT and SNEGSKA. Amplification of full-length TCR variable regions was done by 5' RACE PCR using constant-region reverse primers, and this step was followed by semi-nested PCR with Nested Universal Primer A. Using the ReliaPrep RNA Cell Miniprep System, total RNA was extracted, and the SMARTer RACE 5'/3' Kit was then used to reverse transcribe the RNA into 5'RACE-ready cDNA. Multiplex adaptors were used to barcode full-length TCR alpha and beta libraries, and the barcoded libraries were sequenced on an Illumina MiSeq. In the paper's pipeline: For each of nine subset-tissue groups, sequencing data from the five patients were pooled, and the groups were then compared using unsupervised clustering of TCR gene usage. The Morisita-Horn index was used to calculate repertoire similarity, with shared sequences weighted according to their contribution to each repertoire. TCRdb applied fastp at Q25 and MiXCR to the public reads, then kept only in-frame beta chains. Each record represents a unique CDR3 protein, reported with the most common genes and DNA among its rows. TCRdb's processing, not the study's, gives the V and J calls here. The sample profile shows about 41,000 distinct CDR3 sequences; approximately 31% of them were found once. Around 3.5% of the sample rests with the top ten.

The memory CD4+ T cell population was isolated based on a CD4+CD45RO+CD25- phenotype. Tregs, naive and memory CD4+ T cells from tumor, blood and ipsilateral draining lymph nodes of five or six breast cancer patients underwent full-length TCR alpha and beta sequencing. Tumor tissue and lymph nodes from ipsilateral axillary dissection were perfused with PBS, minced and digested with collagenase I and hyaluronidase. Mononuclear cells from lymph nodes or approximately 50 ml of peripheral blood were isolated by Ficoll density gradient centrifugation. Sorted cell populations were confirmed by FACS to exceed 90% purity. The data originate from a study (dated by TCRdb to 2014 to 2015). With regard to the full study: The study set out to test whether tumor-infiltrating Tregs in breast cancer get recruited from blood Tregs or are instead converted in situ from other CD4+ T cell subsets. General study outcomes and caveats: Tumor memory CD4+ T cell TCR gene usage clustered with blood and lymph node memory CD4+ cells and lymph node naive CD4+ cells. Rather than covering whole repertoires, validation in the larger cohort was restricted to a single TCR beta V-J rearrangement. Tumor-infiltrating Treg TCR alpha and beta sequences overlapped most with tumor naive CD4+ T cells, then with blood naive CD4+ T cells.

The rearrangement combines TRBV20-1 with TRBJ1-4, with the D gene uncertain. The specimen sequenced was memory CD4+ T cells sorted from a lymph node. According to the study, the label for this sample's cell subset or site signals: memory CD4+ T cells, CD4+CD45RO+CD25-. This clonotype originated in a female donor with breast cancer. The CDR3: CSALLPATNEKLFF. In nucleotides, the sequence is TGCAGTGCCCTCCTTCCTGCAACTAATGAAAAACTGTTTTTT.